This T cell receptor (beta chain) originates from a study of shared clonotypes between healthy human individuals. Naive CD4+ cells were CD45RA-selected; the remaining cells were memory. Regarding the study as a whole: The study sampled only blood, and tissue repertoires likely differ.

Per germline, CDR1 ENHRY and CDR2 SYGVKD. There are 14 residues in the CDR3. The ends were cut back, 2 bases at V and 3 bases at J, with 11 bases in the middle. Remarks on this clone: No antigen is known for it.

The protocol was immunoSEQ multiplex PCR, while the TCRdb copy is restricted to in-frame clones and leaves out a portion. The top ten clones hold 0.35% to 0.45% of a sample with some 2,500,000 clones, 93% of them seen once. The receptor was derived from a man in his late teens or twenties in good health. Some clones in this sample may be carry-over from other donors' samples. The sequenced sample consisted of naive CD4+ T cells from PBMCs. Subset denoted: CD45RA+ positively selected. The chain employs TRBV10-3 and TRBJ2-7; D is perhaps TRBD1 (5 bases). Here the CDR3 DNA reads TGTGCCATCAGTGAGCGAAAGGGGAACTACGAGCAGTACTTC. It codes for CAISERKGNYEQYF.